The sequence of this TCR beta chain was determined in a study of blood T cell repertoires in COVID-19. Study-wide background: Collection of acute and convalescent COVID-19 samples took place in the United States, Italy and Spain. T cells, B-cell-depleted T cells, or PBMCs provided the cDNA or gDNA that served as material.

V lost 4 bases and J 1 base, leaving 14 bases between the germline ends. The CDR3 consists of 15 residues. Germline V gene data show CDR1 as SGHRS and CDR2 as YFSETQ. The table came from immunoSEQ multiplex PCR; TCRdb's copy has only in-frame clones and leaves some out. This table holds about 270,000 clones, about 86% found once. The TCR sequence derives from an older woman with active or convalescent COVID-19. This chain uses TRBV5-1 with TRBJ1-1; D is perhaps TRBD1 (6 bases). Specimen: peripheral blood. The CDR3 sequence is CASSLQGLENTEAFF. The CDR3 bases are TGCGCCAGCAGCCTACAGGGCCTGGAGAACACTGAAGCTTTCTTT.